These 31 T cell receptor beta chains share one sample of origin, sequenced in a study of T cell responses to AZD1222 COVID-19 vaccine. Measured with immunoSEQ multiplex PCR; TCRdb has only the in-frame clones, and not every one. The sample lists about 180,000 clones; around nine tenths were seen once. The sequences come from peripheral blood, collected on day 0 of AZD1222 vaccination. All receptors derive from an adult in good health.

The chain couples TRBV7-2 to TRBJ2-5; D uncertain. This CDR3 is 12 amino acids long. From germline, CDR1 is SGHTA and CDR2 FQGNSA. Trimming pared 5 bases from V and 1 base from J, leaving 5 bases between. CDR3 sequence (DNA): TGTGCCAGCAGCCGATTCCAAGAGACCCAGTACTTC. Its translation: CASSRFQETQYF.

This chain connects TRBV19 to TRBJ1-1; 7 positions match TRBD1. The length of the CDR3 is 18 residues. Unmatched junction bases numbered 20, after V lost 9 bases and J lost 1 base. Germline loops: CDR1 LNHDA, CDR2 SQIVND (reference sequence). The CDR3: CARTGGRGQEGKNTEAFF. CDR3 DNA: TGTGCCAGGACCGGGGGAAGGGGGCAAGAGGGTAAGAACACTGAAGCTTTCTTT. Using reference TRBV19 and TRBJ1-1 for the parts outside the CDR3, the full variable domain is DGGITQSPKYLFRKEGQNVTLSCEQNLNHDAMYWYRQDPGQGLRLIYYSQIVNDFQKGDIAEGYSVSREKKESFPLTVTSAQKNPTAFYLCARTGGRGQEGKNTEAFFGQGTRLTVV.

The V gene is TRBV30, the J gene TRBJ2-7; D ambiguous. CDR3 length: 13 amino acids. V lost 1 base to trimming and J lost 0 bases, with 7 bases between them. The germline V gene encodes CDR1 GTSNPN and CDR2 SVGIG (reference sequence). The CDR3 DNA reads TGTGCCTGGAGTGACGGCAGCTCCTACGAGCAGTACTTC. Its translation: CAWSDGSSYEQYF.

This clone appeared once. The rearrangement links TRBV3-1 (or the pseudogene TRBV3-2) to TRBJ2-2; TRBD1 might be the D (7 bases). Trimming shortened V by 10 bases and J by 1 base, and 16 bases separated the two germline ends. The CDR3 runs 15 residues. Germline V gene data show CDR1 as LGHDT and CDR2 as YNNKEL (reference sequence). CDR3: CATSGGTRNTGELFF. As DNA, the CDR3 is TGTGCCACCTCAGGGGGGACACGGAACACCGGGGAGCTGTTTTTT.

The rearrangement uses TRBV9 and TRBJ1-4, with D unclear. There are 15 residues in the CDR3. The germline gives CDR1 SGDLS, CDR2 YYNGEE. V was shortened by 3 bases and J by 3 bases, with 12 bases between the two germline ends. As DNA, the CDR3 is TGTGCCAGCAGCGCCTACAGTACCGCTAATGAAAAACTGTTTTTT. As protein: CASSAYSTANEKLFF.

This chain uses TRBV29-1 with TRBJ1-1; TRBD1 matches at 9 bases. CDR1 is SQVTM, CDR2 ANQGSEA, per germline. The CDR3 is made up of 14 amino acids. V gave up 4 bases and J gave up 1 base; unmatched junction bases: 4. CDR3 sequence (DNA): TGCAGCGTTGGGGGGGACAGGGAGAACACTGAAGCTTTCTTT. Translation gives CSVGGDRENTEAFF.

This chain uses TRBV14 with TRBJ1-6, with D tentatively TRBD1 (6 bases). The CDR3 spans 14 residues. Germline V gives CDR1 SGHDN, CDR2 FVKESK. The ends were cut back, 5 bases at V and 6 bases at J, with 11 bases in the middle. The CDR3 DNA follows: TGTGCCAGCAGCTTAAGGGGGGGTAATTCACCCCTCCACTTT. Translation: CASSLRGGNSPLHF.

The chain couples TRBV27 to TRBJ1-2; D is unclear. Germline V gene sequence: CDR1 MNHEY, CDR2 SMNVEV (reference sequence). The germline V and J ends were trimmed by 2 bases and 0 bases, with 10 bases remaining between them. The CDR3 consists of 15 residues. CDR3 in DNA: TGTGCCAGCAGTTTAGGACCCGGAGCTAACTATGGCTACACCTTC. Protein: CASSLGPGANYGYTF.

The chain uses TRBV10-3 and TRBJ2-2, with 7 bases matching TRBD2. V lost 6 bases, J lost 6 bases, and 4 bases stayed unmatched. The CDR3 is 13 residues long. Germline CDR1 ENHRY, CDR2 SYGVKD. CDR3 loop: CAIRGGLAGELFF. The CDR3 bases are TGTGCCATCAGGGGAGGACTAGCCGGGGAGCTGTTTTTT.

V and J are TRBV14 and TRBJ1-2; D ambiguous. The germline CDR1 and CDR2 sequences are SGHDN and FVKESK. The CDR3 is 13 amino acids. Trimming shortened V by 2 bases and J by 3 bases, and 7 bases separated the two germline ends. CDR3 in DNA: TGTGCCAGCAGCCAAATCGTTGACTATGGCTACACCTTC. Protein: CASSQIVDYGYTF.

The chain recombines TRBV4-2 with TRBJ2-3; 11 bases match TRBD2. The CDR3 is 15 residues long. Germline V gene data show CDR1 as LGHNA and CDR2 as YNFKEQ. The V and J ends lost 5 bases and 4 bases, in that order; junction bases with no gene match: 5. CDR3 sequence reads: CASSSLAGGPDTQYF. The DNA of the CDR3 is TGTGCCAGCAGCTCGTTAGCGGGGGGGCCAGATACGCAGTATTTT.

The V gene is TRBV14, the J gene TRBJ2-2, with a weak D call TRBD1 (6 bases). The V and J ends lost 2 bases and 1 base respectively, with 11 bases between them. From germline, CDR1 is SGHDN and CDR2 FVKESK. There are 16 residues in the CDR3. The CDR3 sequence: CASSQIPGVNTGELFF. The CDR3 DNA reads TGTGCCAGCAGCCAAATTCCAGGGGTGAACACCGGGGAGCTGTTTTTT.

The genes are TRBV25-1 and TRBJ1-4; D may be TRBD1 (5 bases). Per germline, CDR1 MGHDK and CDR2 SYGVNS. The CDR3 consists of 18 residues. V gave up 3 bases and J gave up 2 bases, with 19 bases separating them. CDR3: CASSDSTVGGRTNEKLFF. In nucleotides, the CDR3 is TGTGCCAGCAGTGACTCCACGGTGGGGGGAAGGACTAATGAAAAACTGTTTTTT.

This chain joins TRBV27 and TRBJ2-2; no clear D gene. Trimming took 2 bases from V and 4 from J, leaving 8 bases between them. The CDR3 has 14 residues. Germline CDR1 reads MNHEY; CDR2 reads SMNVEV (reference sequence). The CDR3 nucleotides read TGTGCCAGCAGTTTACATTGGGCCACCGGGGAGCTGTTTTTT. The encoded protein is CASSLHWATGELFF.

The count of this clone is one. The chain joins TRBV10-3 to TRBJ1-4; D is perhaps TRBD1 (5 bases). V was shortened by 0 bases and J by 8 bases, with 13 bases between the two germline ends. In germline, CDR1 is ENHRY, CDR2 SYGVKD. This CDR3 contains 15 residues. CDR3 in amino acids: CAISESKGHVEKLFF. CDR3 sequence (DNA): TGTGCCATCAGTGAGTCGAAAGGACATGTCGAAAAACTGTTTTTT.

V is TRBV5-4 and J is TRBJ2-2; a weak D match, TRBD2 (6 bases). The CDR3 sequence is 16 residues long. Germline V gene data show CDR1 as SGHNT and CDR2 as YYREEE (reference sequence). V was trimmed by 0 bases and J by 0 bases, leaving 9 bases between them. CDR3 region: CASSLDGLTNTGELFF. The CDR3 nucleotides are TGTGCCAGCAGCTTGGATGGACTAACGAACACCGGGGAGCTGTTTTTT.

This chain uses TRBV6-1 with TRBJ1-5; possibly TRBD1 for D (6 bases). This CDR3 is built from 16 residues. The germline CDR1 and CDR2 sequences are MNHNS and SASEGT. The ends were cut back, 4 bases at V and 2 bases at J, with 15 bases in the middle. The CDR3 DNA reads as TGTGCCAGCAGTGTATCCCAGGGGTTCGGCAATCAGCCCCAGCATTTT. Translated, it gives CASSVSQGFGNQPQHF.

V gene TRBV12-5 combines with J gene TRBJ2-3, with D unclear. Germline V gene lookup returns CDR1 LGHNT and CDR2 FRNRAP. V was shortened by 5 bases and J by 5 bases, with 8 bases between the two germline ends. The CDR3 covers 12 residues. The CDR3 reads CASGLTLDTQYF. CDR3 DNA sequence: TGTGCTAGTGGTCTGACACTAGATACGCAGTATTTT.

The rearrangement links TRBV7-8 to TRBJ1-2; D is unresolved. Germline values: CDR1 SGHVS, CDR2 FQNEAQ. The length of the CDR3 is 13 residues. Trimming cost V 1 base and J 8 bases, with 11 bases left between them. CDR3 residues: CASSLGLLGGYTF. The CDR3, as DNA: TGTGCCAGCAGCTTAGGTCTCCTAGGGGGCTACACCTTC.

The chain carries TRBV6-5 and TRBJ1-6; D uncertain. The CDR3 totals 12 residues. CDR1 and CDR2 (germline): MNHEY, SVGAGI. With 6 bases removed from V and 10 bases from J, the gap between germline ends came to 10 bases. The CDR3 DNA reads TGTGCCAGCAGATGGGCGGGGTCACCCCTCCACTTT. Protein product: CASRWAGSPLHF.

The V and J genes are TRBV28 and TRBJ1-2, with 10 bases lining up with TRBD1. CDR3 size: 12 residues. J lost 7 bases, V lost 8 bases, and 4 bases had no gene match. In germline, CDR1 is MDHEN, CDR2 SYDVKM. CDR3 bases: TGTGCCAGCTATGGACAGGGGGGTGGCTACACCTTC. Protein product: CASYGQGGGYTF.

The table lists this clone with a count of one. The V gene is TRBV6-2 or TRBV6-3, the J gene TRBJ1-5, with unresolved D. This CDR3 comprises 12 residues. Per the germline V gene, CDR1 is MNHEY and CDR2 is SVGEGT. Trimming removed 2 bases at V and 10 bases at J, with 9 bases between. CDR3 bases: TGTGCCAGCAGTTACACCCGCGCTCCCCAGCATTTT. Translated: CASSYTRAPQHF.

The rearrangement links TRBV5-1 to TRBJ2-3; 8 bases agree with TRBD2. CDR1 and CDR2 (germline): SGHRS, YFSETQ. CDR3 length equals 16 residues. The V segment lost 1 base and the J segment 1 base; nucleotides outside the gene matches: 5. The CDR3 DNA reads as TGCGCCAGCAGCTTGAGCCCAGCGGGGGGCACAGATACGCAGTATTTT. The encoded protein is CASSLSPAGGTDTQYF.

DNA of the CDR3: TGCGCCAGCACCGTGGACAGGGGAAACACCGGGGAGCTGTTTTTT. This encodes CASTVDRGNTGELFF. The chain carries TRBV4-1 and TRBJ2-2; 9 bases map to TRBD1. CDR1 is MGHRA, CDR2 YSYEKL, per germline. Unmatched junction bases numbered 5, after V lost 7 bases and J lost 2 bases. This CDR3 has 15 residues.

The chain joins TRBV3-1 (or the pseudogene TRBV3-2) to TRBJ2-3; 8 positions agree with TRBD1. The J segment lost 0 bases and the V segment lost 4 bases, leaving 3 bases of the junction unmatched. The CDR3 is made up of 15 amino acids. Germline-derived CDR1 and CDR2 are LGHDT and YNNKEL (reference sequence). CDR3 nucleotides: TGTGCCAGCAGCCCCGGGACAGGTAGCACAGATACGCAGTATTTT. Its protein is CASSPGTGSTDTQYF.

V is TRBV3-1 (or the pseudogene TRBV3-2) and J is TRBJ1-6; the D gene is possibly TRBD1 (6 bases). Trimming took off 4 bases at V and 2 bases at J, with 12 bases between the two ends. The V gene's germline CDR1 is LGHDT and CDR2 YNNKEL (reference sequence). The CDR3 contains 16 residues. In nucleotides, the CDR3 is TGTGCCAGCAGCCTCGACAGGAGGACCTATAATTCACCCCTCCACTTT. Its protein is CASSLDRRTYNSPLHF.

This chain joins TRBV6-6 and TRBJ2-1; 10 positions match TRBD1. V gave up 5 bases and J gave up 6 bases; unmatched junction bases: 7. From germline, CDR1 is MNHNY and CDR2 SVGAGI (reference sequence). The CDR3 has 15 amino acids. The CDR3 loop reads CASSPPGQGSNEQFF. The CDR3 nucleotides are TGTGCCAGCAGTCCCCCGGGACAGGGGTCCAATGAGCAGTTCTTC.

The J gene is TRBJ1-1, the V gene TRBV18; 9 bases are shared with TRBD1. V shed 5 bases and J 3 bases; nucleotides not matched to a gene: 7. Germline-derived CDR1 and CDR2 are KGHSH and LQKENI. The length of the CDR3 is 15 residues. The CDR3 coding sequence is TGTGCCAGCTCATCTCCGGGACAGGGTCACACTGAAGCTTTCTTT. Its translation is CASSSPGQGHTEAFF.

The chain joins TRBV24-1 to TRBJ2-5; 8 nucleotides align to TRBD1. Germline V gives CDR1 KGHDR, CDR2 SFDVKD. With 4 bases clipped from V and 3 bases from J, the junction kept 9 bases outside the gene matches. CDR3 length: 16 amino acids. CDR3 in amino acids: CATSDPGQETKETQYF. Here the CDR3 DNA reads TGTGCCACCAGTGACCCGGGACAGGAGACGAAAGAGACCCAGTACTTC.

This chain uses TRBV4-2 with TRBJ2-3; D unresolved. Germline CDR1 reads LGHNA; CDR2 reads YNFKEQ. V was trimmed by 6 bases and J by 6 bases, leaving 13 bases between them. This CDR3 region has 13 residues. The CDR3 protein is CASSPRVEDTQYF. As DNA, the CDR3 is TGTGCCAGCAGTCCCCGAGTCGAGGATACGCAGTATTTT.

CDR3: CASSLTGGSYGYTF. The DNA of the CDR3 is TGTGCCAGTAGTTTGACAGGGGGCAGCTATGGCTACACCTTC. This sequence joins TRBV19 and TRBJ1-2; 10 bases are a match to TRBD1. The germline V gene has CDR1 LNHDA and CDR2 SQIVND (reference sequence). This CDR3 spans 14 amino acids. Trimming took 5 bases from V and 4 from J; bases not matched to a gene: 4.